What follows describes a single TCR beta chain. Reverse transcription of all isolated RNA meant that expressed TCRB transcripts were sequenced. Produced via immunoSEQ multiplex PCR; TCRdb's table is partial and in-frame only. The sample lists around 250,000 clones; roughly two thirds were seen once. The CDR3 has 13 amino acids. Trimming removed 8 bases from V and 3 bases from J; junction bases left unmatched: 3. Germline V gene data show CDR1 as MGHDK and CDR2 as SYGVNS. This record comes from a study of beta chain features in type 1 diabetes. Specimen: naive CD4+ T cells from blood. The origin of this receptor is a man younger than 40 in good health. This chain joins TRBV25-1 and TRBJ2-5, with 10 nucleotides matching TRBD2. CDR3 sequence reads: CASQLAGEETQYF. For the CDR3, the DNA is TGTGCCAGCCAGCTAGCGGGAGAAGAGACCCAGTACTTC.